This section outlines one T cell receptor (beta chain) sequence together with its context. Its antigen is not known. Profiling relied on immunoSEQ multiplex PCR, and the TCRdb table lists in-frame clones only, not all of them. Of 25,000 to 30,000 clones listed, less than 97% were seen once; the top ten hold 0.2% to 0.3%. CD4+CD127+ cells were sorted as the conventional CD4 T cells. These data belong to a study of B cell selection in AIRE deficiency. Study results and limitations: Approximately 29% of healthy-shared Treg TCRbeta sequences appeared in patient Tconv cells. Only 9.3% of 3657 shared Treg sequences were patient-specific; around 33% healthy-specific. Shared Treg sequences had shorter CDR3s, biased toward rearrangements with few non-templated insertions. Only TCRbeta was sequenced; about 37% of shared healthy Treg sequences appeared in Tconv.

The CDR3 runs to 14 residues. Trimming removed 0 bases from V and 6 bases from J, with 10 bases in between. Germline CDR1 and CDR2: SGHKS and YYEKEE (reference sequence). The chain employs TRBV5-5 and TRBJ1-5; possible D gene TRBD1, 5 bases. Sequenced input: CD4+CD127+ conventional T cells sorted from PBMCs. The TCR sequence derives from a human donor in good health. CDR3 nucleotides: TGTGCCAGCAGCTTGGGACCGGGGGGTCAGCCCCAGCATTTT. It is translated as CASSLGPGGQPQHF. The whole variable domain, filled in from reference TRBV5-5 and TRBJ1-5, reads DAGVTQSPTHLIKTRGQQVTLRCSPISGHKSVSWYQQVLGQGPQFIFQYYEKEERGRGNFPDRFSARQFPNYSSELNVNALLLGDSALYLCASSLGPGGQPQHFGDGTRLSIL.